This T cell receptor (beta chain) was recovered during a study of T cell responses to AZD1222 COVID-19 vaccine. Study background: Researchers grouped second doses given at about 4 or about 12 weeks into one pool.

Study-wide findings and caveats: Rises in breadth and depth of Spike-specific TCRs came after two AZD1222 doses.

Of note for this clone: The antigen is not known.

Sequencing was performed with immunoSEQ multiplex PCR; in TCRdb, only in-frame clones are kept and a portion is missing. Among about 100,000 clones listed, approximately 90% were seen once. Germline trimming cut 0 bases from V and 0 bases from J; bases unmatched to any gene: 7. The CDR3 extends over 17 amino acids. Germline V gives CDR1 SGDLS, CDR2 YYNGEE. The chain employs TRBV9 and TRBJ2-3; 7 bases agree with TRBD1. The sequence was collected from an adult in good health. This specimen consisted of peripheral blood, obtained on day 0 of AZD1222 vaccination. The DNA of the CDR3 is TGTGCCAGCAGCGTAGAAGGGACAGCGATTAGCACAGATACGCAGTATTTT. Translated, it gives CASSVEGTAISTDTQYF.